The rows below give T cell receptor beta chains drawn from one sample of a study of blood T cell repertoires in COVID-19. TCRdb's table, derived via immunoSEQ multiplex PCR, lists solely in-frame clones and lacks some. The table lists fewer than 300,000 clones, roughly nine tenths of them singletons, with 2% to 2.5% in the top ten. Source material: peripheral blood. These receptors came from a woman aged 25 to 39 with COVID-19, enrolled during active disease. The CDR3 runs from the conserved cysteine through the conserved F or W. Each record gives: clone size, D gene, J gene, V gene, CDR3 DNA, CDR3 protein. A D gene is named only where the DNA matches it firmly. Some rows mark clone size as missing; the rest say once, few, many or name a class of expanded clone.

clone size: NA
D gene: NA
J gene: TRBJ1-4
V gene: TRBV10-3
CDR3 DNA: TGTGCCATCAGTGCCTCCCCTACAGGAGAAAAACTGTTTTTT
CDR3 protein: CAISASPTGEKLFF

clone size: once
D gene: TRBD2
J gene: TRBJ2-5
V gene: TRBV11-2
CDR3 DNA: TGTGCCAGCAGCTCCCTCCTACTAGCGGGAGGAGAGACCCAGTACTTC
CDR3 protein: CASSSLLLAGGETQYF

clone size: NA
D gene: NA
J gene: TRBJ1-3
V gene: TRBV7-9
CDR3 DNA: TGTGCCAGCAGCCGGGGTGGTCCTGGAAACACCATATATTTT
CDR3 protein: CASSRGGPGNTIYF

clone size: NA
D gene: NA
J gene: TRBJ2-3
V gene: TRBV7-3
CDR3 DNA: TGTGCCAGCAGCTCTGGAGCGGGTAGCACAGATACGCAGTATTTT
CDR3 protein: CASSSGAGSTDTQYF

clone size: NA
D gene: NA
J gene: TRBJ1-1
V gene: TRBV15
CDR3 DNA: TGTGCCACCAGCCCTAGGACAGCCAACACTGAAGCTTTCTTT
CDR3 protein: CATSPRTANTEAFF

clone size: NA
D gene: TRBD2
J gene: TRBJ2-7
V gene: TRBV7-2
CDR3 DNA: TGTGCCAGCAGCTTAGTGACTAGCGGGAATTTGGAGCAGTACTTC
CDR3 protein: CASSLVTSGNLEQYF

clone size: NA
D gene: NA
J gene: TRBJ1-1
V gene: TRBV6-9
CDR3 DNA: TGTGCCAGCAGTTATTTTCGGGAAGTGAACACTGAAGCTTTCTTT
CDR3 protein: CASSYFREVNTEAFF

clone size: NA
D gene: TRBD2
J gene: TRBJ2-5
V gene: TRBV7-2
CDR3 DNA: TGTGCCAGCAGGAACACCGGGACTACCAAAGAGACCCAGTACTTC
CDR3 protein: CASRNTGTTKETQYF

clone size: once
D gene: NA
J gene: TRBJ2-5
V gene: TRBV12-3/TRBV12-4
CDR3 DNA: TGTGCCAGCAGTTTAGTTGACACAGAGACCCAGTACTTC
CDR3 protein: CASSLVDTETQYF

clone size: NA
D gene: NA
J gene: TRBJ1-2
V gene: TRBV5-1
CDR3 DNA: TGCGCCAGCAGCTTGGGGGGCAGCTCAGGGGACTATGGCTACACCTTC
CDR3 protein: CASSLGGSSGDYGYTF

clone size: NA
D gene: TRBD2
J gene: TRBJ2-7
V gene: TRBV6-5
CDR3 DNA: TGTGCCAGCAGGCCTTTGACTAGCGGGAGGTACGAGCAGTACTTC
CDR3 protein: CASRPLTSGRYEQYF

clone size: NA
D gene: NA
J gene: TRBJ1-5
V gene: TRBV7-8
CDR3 DNA: TGTGCCAGCAGCTTAAAGCGGGATCAGCCCCAGCATTTT
CDR3 protein: CASSLKRDQPQHF

clone size: NA
D gene: TRBD1
J gene: TRBJ2-7
V gene: TRBV4-1
CDR3 DNA: TGCGCCAGCAGCCAAACTCTTCCGGGACAGGGGGCAATCGAGCAGTACTTC
CDR3 protein: CASSQTLPGQGAIEQYF

clone size: NA
D gene: NA
J gene: TRBJ1-5
V gene: TRBV19
CDR3 DNA: TGTGCCAGTAGTCGGACGACAGCTCAGCCCCAGCATTTT
CDR3 protein: CASSRTTAQPQHF

clone size: NA
D gene: NA
J gene: TRBJ1-2
V gene: TRBV28
CDR3 DNA: TGTGCCAGCTCTCACGACAGAGACTTCTATGGCTACACCTTC
CDR3 protein: CASSHDRDFYGYTF

clone size: NA
D gene: TRBD2
J gene: TRBJ2-1
V gene: TRBV5-1
CDR3 DNA: TGCGCCAGCAGGGAGGCTAGCGGGAGAAATGAGCAGTTCTTC
CDR3 protein: CASREASGRNEQFF

clone size: NA
D gene: TRBD2
J gene: TRBJ2-7
V gene: TRBV6-5
CDR3 DNA: TGTGCCAGCAGACCTTTTAGCGGGATTAGCTACGAGCAGTACTTC
CDR3 protein: CASRPFSGISYEQYF